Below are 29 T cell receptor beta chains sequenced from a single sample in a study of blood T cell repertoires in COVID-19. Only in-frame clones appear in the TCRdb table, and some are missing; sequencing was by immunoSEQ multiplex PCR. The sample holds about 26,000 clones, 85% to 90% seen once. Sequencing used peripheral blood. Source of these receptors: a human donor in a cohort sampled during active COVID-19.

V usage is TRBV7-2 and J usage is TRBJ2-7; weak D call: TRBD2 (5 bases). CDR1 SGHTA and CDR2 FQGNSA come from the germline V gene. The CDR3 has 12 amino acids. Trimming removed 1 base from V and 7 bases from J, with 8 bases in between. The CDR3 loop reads CASSLDRGEQYF. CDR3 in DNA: TGTGCCAGCAGCTTAGATCGCGGGGAGCAGTACTTC. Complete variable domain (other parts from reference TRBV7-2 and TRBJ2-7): GAGVSQSPSNKVTEKGKDVELRCDPISGHTALYWYRQSLGQGLEFLIYFQGNSAPDKSGLPSDRFSAERTGGSVSTLTIQRTQQEDSAVYLCASSLDRGEQYFGPGTRLTVT.

The DNA for the CDR3 is TGCGCCAGCAGCTTGAGGGGACAGGGGAACACTGAAGCTTTCTTT. Translation gives CASSLRGQGNTEAFF. V is TRBV5-1 and J is TRBJ1-1; TRBD1 matches at 9 bases. Germline V gene data show CDR1 as SGHRS and CDR2 as YFSETQ. CDR3 length equals 15 residues. The junction had 2 bases not matched to a gene; V was cut back by 1 base and J by 1 base.

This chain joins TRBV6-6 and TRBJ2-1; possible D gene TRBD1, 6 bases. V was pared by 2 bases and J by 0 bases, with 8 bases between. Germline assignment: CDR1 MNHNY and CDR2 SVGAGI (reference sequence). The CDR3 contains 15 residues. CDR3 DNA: TGTGCCAGCAGTTACACGGACAGCTCCTACAATGAGCAGTTCTTC. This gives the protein CASSYTDSSYNEQFF.

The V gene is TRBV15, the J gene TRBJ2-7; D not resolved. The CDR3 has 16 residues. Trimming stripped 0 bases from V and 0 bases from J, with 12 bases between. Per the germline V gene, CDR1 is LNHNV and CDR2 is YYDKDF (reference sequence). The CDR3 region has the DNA TGTGCCACCAGCAGAGAAGGCGCGAGGAGCTCCTACGAGCAGTACTTC. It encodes CATSREGARSSYEQYF.

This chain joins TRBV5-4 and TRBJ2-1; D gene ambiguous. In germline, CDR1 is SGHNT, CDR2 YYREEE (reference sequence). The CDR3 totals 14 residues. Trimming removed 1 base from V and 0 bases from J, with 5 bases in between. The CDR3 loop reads CASSLLGSYNEQFF. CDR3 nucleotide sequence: TGTGCCAGCAGCTTGCTCGGCTCCTACAATGAGCAGTTCTTC.

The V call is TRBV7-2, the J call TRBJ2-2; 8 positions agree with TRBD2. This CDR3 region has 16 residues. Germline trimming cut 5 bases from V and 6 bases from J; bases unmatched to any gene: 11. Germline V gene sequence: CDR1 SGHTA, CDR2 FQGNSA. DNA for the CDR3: TGTGCCAGCAGCCTAAATATAGCGGGATTATCCGGGGAGCTGTTTTTT. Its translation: CASSLNIAGLSGELFF.

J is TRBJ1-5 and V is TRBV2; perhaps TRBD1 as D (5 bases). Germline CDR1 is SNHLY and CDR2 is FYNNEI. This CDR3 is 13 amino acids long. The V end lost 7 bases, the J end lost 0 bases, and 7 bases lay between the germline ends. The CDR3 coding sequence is TGTGCCAGCAAGGACAATAGCAATCAGCCCCAGCATTTT. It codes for CASKDNSNQPQHF.

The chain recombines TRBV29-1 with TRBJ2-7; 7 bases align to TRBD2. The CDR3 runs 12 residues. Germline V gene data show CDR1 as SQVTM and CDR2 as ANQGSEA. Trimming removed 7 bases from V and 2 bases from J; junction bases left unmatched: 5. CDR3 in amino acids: CSAVAGPYEQYF. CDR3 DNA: TGCAGCGCTGTAGCGGGCCCCTACGAGCAGTACTTC.

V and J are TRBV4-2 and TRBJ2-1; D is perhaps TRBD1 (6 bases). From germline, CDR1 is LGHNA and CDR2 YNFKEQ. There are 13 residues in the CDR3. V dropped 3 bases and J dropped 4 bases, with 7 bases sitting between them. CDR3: CASSQGAYNEQFF. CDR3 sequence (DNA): TGTGCCAGCAGCCAGGGGGCTTACAATGAGCAGTTCTTC.

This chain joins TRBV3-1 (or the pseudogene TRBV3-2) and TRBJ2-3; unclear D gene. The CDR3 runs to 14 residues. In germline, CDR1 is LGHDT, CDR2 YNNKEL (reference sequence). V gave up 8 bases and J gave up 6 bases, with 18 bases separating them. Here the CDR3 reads CASLLEVRRDTQYF. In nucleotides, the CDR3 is TGTGCCAGCCTCCTCGAAGTGCGGCGCGATACGCAGTATTTT.

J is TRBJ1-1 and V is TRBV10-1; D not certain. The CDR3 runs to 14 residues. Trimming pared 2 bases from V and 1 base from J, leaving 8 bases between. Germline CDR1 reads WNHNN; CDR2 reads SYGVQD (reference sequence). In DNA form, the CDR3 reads TGCGCCAGCAGTGAGCCGCCAGAGAACACTGAAGCTTTCTTT. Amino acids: CASSEPPENTEAFF.

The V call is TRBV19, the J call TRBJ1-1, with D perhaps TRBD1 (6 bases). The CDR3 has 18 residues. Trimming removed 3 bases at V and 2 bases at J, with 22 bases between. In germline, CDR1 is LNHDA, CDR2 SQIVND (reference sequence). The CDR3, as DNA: TGTGCCAGTAGTATTCCCAGTGGTCGGGGGGCTCCTAACACTGAAGCTTTCTTT. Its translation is CASSIPSGRGAPNTEAFF.

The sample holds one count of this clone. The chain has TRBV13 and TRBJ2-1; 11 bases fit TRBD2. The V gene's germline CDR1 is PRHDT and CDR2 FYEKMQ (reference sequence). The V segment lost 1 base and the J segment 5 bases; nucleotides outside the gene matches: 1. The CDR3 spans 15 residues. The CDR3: CASSLVTSGNNEQFF. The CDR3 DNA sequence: TGTGCCAGCAGCTTAGTGACTAGCGGGAACAATGAGCAGTTCTTC.

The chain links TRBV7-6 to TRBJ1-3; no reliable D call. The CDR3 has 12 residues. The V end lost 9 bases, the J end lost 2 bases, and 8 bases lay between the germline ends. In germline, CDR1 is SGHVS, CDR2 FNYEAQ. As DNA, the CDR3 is TGTGCCAGTGGTGCGGCTGGAAACACCATATATTTT. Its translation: CASGAAGNTIYF.

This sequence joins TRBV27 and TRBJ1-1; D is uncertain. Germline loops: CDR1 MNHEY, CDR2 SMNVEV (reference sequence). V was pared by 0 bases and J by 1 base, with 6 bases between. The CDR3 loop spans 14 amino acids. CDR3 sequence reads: CASSLSSGNTEAFF. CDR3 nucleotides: TGTGCCAGCAGTTTATCTTCGGGGAACACTGAAGCTTTCTTT.

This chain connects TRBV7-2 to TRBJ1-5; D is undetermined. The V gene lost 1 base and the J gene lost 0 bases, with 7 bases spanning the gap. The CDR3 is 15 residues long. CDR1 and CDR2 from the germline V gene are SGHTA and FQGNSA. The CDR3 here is CASSLVGDSNQPQHF. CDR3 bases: TGTGCCAGCAGCTTAGTAGGAGATAGCAATCAGCCCCAGCATTTT.

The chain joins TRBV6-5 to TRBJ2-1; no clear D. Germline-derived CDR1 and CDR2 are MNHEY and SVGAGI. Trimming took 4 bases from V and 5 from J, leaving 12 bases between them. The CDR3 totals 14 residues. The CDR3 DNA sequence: TGTGCCAGCAGTTTCACAGCCCCCAACAATGAGCAGTTCTTC. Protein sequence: CASSFTAPNNEQFF.

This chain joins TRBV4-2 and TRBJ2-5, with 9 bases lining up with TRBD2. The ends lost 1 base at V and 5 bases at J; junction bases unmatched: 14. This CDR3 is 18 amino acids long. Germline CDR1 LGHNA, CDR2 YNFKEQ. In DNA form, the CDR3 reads TGTGCCAGCAGCCAAGGGCCGTCTGGCGGGGGGGCGAGGGAGACCCAGTACTTC. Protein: CASSQGPSGGGARETQYF.

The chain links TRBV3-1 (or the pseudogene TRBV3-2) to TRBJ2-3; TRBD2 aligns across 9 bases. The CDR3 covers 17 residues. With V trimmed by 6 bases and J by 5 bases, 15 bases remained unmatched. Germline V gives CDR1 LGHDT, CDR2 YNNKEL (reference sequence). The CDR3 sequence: CASSPGGREGRRDTQYF. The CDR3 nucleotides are TGTGCCAGCAGTCCAGGGGGGCGGGAGGGCCGCAGAGATACGCAGTATTTT.

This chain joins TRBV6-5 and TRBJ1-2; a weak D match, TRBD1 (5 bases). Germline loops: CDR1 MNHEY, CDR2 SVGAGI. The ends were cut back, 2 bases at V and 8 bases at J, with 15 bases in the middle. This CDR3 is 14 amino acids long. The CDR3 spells CASSYKQAAKGYTF. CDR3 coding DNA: TGTGCCAGCAGTTACAAACAGGCTGCTAAAGGCTACACCTTC.

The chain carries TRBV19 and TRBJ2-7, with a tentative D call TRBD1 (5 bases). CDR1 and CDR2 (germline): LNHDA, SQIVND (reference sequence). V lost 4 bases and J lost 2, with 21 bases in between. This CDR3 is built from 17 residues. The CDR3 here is CASSTGSRGPWTYEQYF. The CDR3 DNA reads TGTGCCAGTAGTACCGGATCTAGGGGCCCTTGGACCTACGAGCAGTACTTC.

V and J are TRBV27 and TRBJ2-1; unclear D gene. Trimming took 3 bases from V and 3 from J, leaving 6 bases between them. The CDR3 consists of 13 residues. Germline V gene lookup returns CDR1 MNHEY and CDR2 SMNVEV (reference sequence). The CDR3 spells CASSLFIYNEQFF. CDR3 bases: TGTGCCAGCAGTTTGTTCATCTACAATGAGCAGTTCTTC.

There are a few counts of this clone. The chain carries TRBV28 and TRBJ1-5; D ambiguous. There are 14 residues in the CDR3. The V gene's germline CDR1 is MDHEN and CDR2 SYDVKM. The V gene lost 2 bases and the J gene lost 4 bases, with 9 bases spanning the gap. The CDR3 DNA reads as TGTGCCAGCAGTTTAGTAGCAGATAATCAGCCCCAGCATTTT. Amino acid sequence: CASSLVADNQPQHF.

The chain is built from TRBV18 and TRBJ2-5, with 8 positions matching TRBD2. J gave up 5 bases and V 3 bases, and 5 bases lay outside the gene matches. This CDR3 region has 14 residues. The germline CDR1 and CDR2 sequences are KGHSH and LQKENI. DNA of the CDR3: TGTGCCAGCTCACCGGTCTCGGGAGGGGAGACCCAGTACTTC. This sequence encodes CASSPVSGGETQYF.

CDR3 sequence reads: CASSARGTSSYNEQFF. In DNA, the CDR3 is TGTGCCAGCAGCGCCAGGGGGACCAGCTCCTACAATGAGCAGTTCTTC. This chain joins TRBV5-5 and TRBJ2-1, with 7 bases fitting TRBD1. The CDR3 loop spans 16 amino acids. Per the germline V gene, CDR1 is SGHKS and CDR2 is YYEKEE (reference sequence). V was clipped by 4 bases and J by 0 bases; unmatched bases: 7.

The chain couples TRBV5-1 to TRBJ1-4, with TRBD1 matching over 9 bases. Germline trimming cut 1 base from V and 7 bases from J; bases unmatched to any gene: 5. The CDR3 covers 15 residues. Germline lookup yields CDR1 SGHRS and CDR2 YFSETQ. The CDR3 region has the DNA TGCGCCAGCAGCTTGAGGGGACAGGGACCTGAAAAACTGTTTTTT. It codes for CASSLRGQGPEKLFF.

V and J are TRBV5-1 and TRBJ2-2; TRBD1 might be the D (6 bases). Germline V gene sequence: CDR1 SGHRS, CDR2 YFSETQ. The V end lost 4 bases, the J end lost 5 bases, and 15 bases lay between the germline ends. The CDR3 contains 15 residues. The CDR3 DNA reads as TGCGCCAGCAGCGACCCGGGACAACCAACCGGGGAGCTGTTTTTT. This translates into CASSDPGQPTGELFF.

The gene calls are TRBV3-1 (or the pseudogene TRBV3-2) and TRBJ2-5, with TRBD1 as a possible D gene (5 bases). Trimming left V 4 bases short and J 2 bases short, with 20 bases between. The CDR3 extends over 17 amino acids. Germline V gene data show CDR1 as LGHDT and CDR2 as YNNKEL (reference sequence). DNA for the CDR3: TGTGCCAGCAGCCCCCGCCGGACAAACTCCAAACAAGAGACCCAGTACTTC. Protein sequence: CASSPRRTNSKQETQYF.

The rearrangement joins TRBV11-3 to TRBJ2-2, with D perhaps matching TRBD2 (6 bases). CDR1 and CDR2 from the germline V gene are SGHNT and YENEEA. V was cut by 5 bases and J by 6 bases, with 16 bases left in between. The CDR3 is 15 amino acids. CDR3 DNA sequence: TGTGCCAGCAGCCCCTCGGCGGGACGTCCCGGGGAGCTGTTTTTT. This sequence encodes CASSPSAGRPGELFF.